Listed below are T cell receptor beta chains from one sample, sequenced in a study of cytomegalovirus exposure and HLA in healthy donors. TCRdb keeps only in-frame clones here, not all; method: immunoSEQ multiplex PCR. The sample lists about 160,000 clones; approximately 88% were seen once. The sample was PBMCs. The source of these receptors is a woman between 18 and 30 years old in good health and CMV-seronegative. The CDR3 runs from the conserved cysteine through the conserved F or W. The order of the fields is J gene, V gene, clone size, D gene, CDR3 protein, CDR3 DNA. D genes are given only for firm matches. Rows give clone size only sometimes, using once, few, many, or a class for an expanded clone.

>TRBJ1-5|TRBV19|NA|TRBD1
CASSPRGRHQPQHF
TGTGCCAGTAGTCCAAGGGGGCGCCATCAGCCCCAGCATTTT
>TRBJ1-6|TRBV27|NA|NA
CASSLSSGEGSSPLHF
TGTGCCAGCAGTTTAAGTTCCGGGGAGGGGAGTTCACCCCTCCACTTT
>TRBJ2-7|TRBV6-5|NA|NA
CASRVGDGGEQYF
TGTGCCAGCAGGGTCGGGGACGGGGGCGAGCAGTACTTC
>TRBJ1-1|TRBV30|NA|NA
CACLTVNTEAFF
TGTGCCTGCCTGACAGTGAACACTGAAGCTTTCTTT
>TRBJ1-2|TRBV6-5|NA|NA
CASSYKKTTGVGGYTF
TGTGCCAGCAGTTACAAGAAGACCACAGGAGTCGGTGGCTACACCTTC
>TRBJ1-2|TRBV27|NA|TRBD1
CASSLKGAGYGYTF
TGTGCCAGCAGTTTAAAGGGGGCTGGCTATGGCTACACCTTC
>TRBJ2-2|TRBV6-5|NA|TRBD1
CASSYVGTGNTGELFF
TGTGCCAGCAGTTACGTAGGGACAGGGAACACCGGGGAGCTGTTTTTT
>TRBJ2-7|TRBV14|once|TRBD1
CASSTFRDRVNEQYF
TGTGCCAGCAGCACCTTCCGGGACAGGGTTAACGAGCAGTACTTC
>TRBJ1-4|TRBV5-4|NA|TRBD1
CASSLQGANEKLFF
TGTGCCAGCAGCTTGCAGGGGGCTAATGAAAAACTGTTTTTT
>TRBJ2-7|TRBV6-1|NA|TRBD1
CASIFQQGNEQYF
TGTGCCAGCATTTTCCAACAGGGGAACGAGCAGTACTTC
>TRBJ2-4|TRBV27|NA|NA
CASSPRGYIQYF
TGTGCCAGCAGTCCCAGGGGATACATTCAGTACTTC
>TRBJ1-2|TRBV11-1|medium-sized|NA
CASSLDPSGTLNYGYTF
TGTGCCAGCAGCTTAGACCCGAGCGGCACCTTAAACTATGGCTACACCTTC
>TRBJ2-2|TRBV2|once|TRBD1
CASRTGGANTGELFF
TGTGCCAGCAGGACAGGGGGCGCGAACACCGGGGAGCTGTTTTTT
>TRBJ2-3|TRBV11-2|few|TRBD2
CASRRPGLVPDTQYF
TGTGCCAGCAGACGTCCGGGACTAGTCCCAGATACGCAGTATTTT
>TRBJ2-7|TRBV5-1|few|NA
CASSPQAGTYEQYF
TGCGCCAGCAGCCCCCAGGCAGGGACCTACGAGCAGTACTTC
>TRBJ1-1|TRBV10-1|NA|NA
CASSREMNTEAFF
TGCGCCAGCAGTCGAGAGATGAACACTGAAGCTTTCTTT
>TRBJ2-3|TRBV7-2|NA|NA
CASSLVAGTDTQYF
TGTGCCAGCAGCTTAGTAGCGGGCACAGATACGCAGTATTTT
>TRBJ2-7|TRBV5-1|NA|TRBD2
CASSFMSGGTPYEQYF
TGCGCCAGCAGCTTCATGAGCGGGGGCACTCCCTACGAGCAGTACTTC
>TRBJ1-6|TRBV5-1|NA|TRBD1
CASRLTGDSPLHF
TGCGCCAGCAGGTTGACAGGGGATTCACCCCTCCACTTT
>TRBJ2-1|TRBV2|NA|TRBD2
CATARMVAGEQFF
TGTGCCACCGCCCGGATGGTAGCGGGGGAGCAGTTCTTC
>TRBJ2-1|TRBV10-3|NA|NA
CAISGTGSSYNEQFF
TGTGCCATCAGTGGTACGGGAAGCTCCTACAATGAGCAGTTCTTC
>TRBJ2-5|TRBV18|NA|NA
CASSPRGETQYF
TGTGCCAGCTCCCCCCGGGGAGAGACCCAGTACTTC
>TRBJ2-7|TRBV12-5|NA|NA
CASGLPRGASSYEQYF
TGTGCTAGTGGTTTGCCCCGCGGGGCTAGCTCCTACGAGCAGTACTTC
>TRBJ2-3|TRBV30|NA|NA
CAWSGSRTGRTIDTQYF
TGTGCCTGGAGTGGTAGTCGGACAGGCAGGACTATAGATACGCAGTATTTT
>TRBJ2-3|TRBV7-6|NA|TRBD2
CASSLWTSGGAPDTQYF
TGTGCCAGCAGCTTATGGACTAGCGGGGGGGCCCCAGATACGCAGTATTTT
>TRBJ2-3|TRBV30|NA|NA
CAWSAGDTQYF
TGTGCCTGGAGTGCGGGTGATACGCAGTATTTT
>TRBJ1-1|TRBV6-4|NA|NA
CASSDSWGGEAFF
TGTGCCAGCAGTGACTCATGGGGGGGTGAGGCTTTCTTT
>TRBJ2-5|TRBV2|NA|NA
CASSDMETQYF
TGTGCCAGCAGTGATATGGAGACCCAGTACTTC
>TRBJ2-2|TRBV19|NA|TRBD1
CASRTGPSTGELFF
TGTGCCTCCAGGACAGGTCCTAGCACCGGGGAGCTGTTTTTT
>TRBJ1-1|TRBV11-2|NA|NA
CASRSPSGGNTEAFF
TGTGCCAGCAGGTCACCCTCCGGGGGGAACACTGAAGCTTTCTTT
>TRBJ1-5|TRBV7-9|NA|NA
CASSSRLGEPQHF
TGTGCCAGCAGCTCTCGACTCGGGGAGCCCCAGCATTTT
>TRBJ2-3|TRBV2|NA|NA
CASGVTDTQYF
TGTGCCAGTGGAGTGACAGATACGCAGTATTTT
>TRBJ2-1|TRBV2|NA|TRBD1
CASSYGQGANNEQFF
TGTGCCAGCAGTTATGGACAGGGCGCAAACAATGAGCAGTTCTTC
>TRBJ1-4|TRBV6-1|NA|NA
CASKGLRDRGKPLFF
TGTGCCAGCAAGGGCCTCCGGGACCGGGGGAAACCACTGTTTTTT
>TRBJ1-5|TRBV10-3|NA|TRBD1
CAIRDRENQPQHF
TGTGCCATCCGGGACAGGGAGAATCAGCCCCAGCATTTT
>TRBJ1-2|TRBV6-1|NA|TRBD1
CASTEGWTGGGYTF
TGTGCCAGCACCGAAGGATGGACAGGAGGTGGCTACACCTTC
>TRBJ1-1|TRBV11-3|NA|NA
CASSLEDRTEAFF
TGTGCCAGCAGCTTAGAAGACAGAACTGAAGCTTTCTTT
>TRBJ1-3|TRBV5-5|NA|TRBD1
CASSRGAGGLGNTIYF
TGTGCCAGCAGCCGGGGGGCAGGGGGCCTCGGAAACACCATATATTTT
>TRBJ2-1|TRBV15|NA|TRBD1
CATSREGQGRDEQFF
TGTGCCACCAGCAGAGAGGGACAGGGCCGGGATGAGCAGTTCTTC
>TRBJ2-4|TRBV19|NA|NA
CASRDRLGVAKNIQYF
TGTGCCAGTAGAGACAGGTTGGGGGTAGCCAAAAACATTCAGTACTTC
>TRBJ2-7|TRBV11-2|NA|TRBD1
CASSPGTGGEQYF
TGTGCCAGCAGCCCCGGGACAGGAGGCGAGCAGTACTTC
>TRBJ2-3|TRBV5-1|NA|TRBD1
CASSLGQGDTDTQYF
TGCGCCAGCAGCCTCGGACAGGGTGACACAGATACGCAGTATTTT